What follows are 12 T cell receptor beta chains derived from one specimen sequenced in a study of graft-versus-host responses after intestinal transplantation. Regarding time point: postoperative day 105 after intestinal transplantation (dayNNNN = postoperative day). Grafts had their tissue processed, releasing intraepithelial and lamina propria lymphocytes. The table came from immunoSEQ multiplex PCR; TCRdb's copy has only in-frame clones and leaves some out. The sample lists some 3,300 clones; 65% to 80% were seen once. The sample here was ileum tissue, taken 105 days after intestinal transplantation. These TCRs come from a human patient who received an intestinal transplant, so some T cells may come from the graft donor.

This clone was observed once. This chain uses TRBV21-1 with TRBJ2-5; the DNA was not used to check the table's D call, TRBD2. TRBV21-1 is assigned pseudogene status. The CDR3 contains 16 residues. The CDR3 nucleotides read TGTGCCAGCAGCAATTGTAGCGGGAGGACTCAAGAGACCCAGTACTTC. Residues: CASSNCSGRTQETQYF.

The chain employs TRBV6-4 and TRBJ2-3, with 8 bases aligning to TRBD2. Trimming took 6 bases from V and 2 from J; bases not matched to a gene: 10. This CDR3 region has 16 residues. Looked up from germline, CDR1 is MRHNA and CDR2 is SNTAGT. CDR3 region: CASSPEAGDSTDTQYF. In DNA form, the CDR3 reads TGTGCCAGCAGCCCCGAAGCGGGAGACTCCACAGATACGCAGTATTTT.

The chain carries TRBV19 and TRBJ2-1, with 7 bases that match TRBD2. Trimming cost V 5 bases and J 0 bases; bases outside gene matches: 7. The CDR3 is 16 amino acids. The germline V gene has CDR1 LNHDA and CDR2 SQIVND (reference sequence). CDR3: CASSARGSSSYNEQFF. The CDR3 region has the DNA TGTGCCAGTAGTGCGCGCGGGAGCTCCTCCTACAATGAGCAGTTCTTC. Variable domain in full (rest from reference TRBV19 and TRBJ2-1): DGGITQSPKYLFRKEGQNVTLSCEQNLNHDAMYWYRQDPGQGLRLIYYSQIVNDFQKGDIAEGYSVSREKKESFPLTVTSAQKNPTAFYLCASSARGSSSYNEQFFGPGTRLTVL.

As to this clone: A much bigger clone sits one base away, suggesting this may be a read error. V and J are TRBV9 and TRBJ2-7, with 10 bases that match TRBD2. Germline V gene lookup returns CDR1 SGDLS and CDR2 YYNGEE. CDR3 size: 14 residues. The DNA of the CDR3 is TGTGCCCGCAGCGTAGCGGGGGGACCGGGGGAGCAGTACTTC. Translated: CARSVAGGPGEQYF.

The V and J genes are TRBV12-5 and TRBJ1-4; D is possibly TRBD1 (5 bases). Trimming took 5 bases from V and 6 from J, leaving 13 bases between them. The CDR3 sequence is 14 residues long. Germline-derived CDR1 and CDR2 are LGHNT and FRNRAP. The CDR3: CASGKDGGDEKLFF. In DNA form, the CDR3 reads TGTGCTAGTGGTAAGGACGGGGGAGATGAAAAACTGTTTTTT.

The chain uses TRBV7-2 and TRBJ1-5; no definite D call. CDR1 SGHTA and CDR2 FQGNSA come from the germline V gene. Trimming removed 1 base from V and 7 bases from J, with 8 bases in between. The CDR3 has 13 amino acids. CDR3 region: CASSLGFGQPQHF. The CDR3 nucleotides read TGTGCCAGCAGCTTAGGGTTCGGGCAGCCCCAGCATTTT.

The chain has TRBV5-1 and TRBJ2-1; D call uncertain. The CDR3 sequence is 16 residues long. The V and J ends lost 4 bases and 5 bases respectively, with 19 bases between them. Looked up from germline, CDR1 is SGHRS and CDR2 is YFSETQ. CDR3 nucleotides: TGCGCCAGCAGCCGGTTGCCCAGCATTGTGAACAATGAGCAGTTCTTC. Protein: CASSRLPSIVNNEQFF.

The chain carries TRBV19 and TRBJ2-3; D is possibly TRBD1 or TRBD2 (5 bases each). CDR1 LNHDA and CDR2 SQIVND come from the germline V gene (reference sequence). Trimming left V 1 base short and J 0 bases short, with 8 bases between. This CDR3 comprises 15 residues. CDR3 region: CASSIGGDSTDTQYF. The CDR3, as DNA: TGTGCCAGTAGTATAGGAGGGGACAGCACAGATACGCAGTATTTT.

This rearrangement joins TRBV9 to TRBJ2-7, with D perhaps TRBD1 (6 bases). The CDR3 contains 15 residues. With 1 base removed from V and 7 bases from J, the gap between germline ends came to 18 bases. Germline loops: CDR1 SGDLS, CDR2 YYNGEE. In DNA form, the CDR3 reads TGTGCCAGCAGCGTAATGGGGGCCTGGCCTGAAGAGCAGTACTTC. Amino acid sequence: CASSVMGAWPEEQYF. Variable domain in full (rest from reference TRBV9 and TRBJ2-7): DSGVTQTPKHLITATGQRVTLRCSPRSGDLSVYWYQQSLDQGLQFLIQYYNGEERAKGNILERFSAQQFPDLHSELNLSSLELGDSALYFCASSVMGAWPEEQYFGPGTRLTVT.

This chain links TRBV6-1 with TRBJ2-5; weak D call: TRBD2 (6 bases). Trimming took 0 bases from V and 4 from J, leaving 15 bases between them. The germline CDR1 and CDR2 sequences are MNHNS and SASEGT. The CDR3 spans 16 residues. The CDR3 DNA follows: TGTGCCAGCAGTGAAGCTCTAGTTTACGGGGGAGAGACCCAGTACTTC. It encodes CASSEALVYGGETQYF.

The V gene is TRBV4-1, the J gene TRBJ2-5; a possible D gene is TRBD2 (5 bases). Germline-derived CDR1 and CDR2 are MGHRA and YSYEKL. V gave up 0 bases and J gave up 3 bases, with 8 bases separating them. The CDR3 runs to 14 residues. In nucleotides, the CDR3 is TGCGCCAGCAGCCAAGAGGCCGGGGAAGAGACCCAGTACTTC. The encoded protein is CASSQEAGEETQYF.

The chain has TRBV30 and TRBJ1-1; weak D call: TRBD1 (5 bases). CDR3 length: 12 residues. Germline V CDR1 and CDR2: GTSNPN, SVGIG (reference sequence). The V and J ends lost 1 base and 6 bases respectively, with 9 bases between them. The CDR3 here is CAWSARGPEAFF. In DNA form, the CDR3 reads TGTGCCTGGAGTGCCCGGGGCCCTGAAGCTTTCTTT.